Described below is a single T cell receptor (beta chain) sequence and its context. These data originate in a study of blood T cell repertoires in COVID-19. The overall study: Acute-phase and convalescent COVID-19 samples originated in the United States, Italy and Spain. Nucleic acid was either cDNA or gDNA, and it came from T cells, B-cell-depleted T cells, or PBMCs.

Source study methods: Nucleated cell number was recorded as an estimate derived from reference gene primer amplification. The repertoire was sequenced with immunoSEQ multiplex PCR; TCRdb's copy has only in-frame clones and lacks some. The V and J calls and clone size come from that table; D and trimming were worked out from the DNA. Of tens of thousands of clones listed, around 77% were seen once; the top ten hold just under 10%. This receptor was taken from a human donor in a cohort sampled during active COVID-19. The specimen sequenced was peripheral blood.

The CDR3 loop reads CASSLGGGTEAFF. In DNA, the CDR3 is TGTGCCAGCAGTTTGGGGGGGGGAACTGAAGCTTTCTTT. This chain links TRBV12-3 or TRBV12-4 with TRBJ1-1, with a weak D call TRBD1 (5 bases). Trimming took off 3 bases at V and 5 bases at J, with 10 bases between the two ends. The CDR3 loop spans 13 amino acids.